A selection of T cell receptor beta chains follows, all from one sample in a study of somatic mutations in cytotoxic T cells in rheumatoid arthritis. Generated by immunoSEQ multiplex PCR, the TCRdb table keeps only in-frame clones and is missing some. This sample has about 20,000 clones, with less than 90% found just once. Material for sequencing was CD8+ T cells sorted from blood. These receptors all come from a man between 35 and 55 years old in good health. Each CDR3 is given with its conserved first and last residue. A D gene is named only where the DNA matches it firmly. Clone size, where shown, is once, few, many, or a class for clones that have expanded.

>NA|TRBJ1-5|NA|TRBV14
CASSQGVQPQHF
TGTGCCAGCAGCCAGGGAGTTCAGCCCCAGCATTTT
>NA|TRBJ2-7|few|TRBV7-6
CASSLYGQGYEQYF
TGTGCCAGCAGCTTATACGGGCAGGGCTACGAGCAGTACTTC
>TRBD2|TRBJ2-7|NA|TRBV7-2
CASSLLAGAYEQYF
TGTGCCAGCAGCTTGTTAGCGGGAGCCTACGAGCAGTACTTC
>TRBD1|TRBJ2-7|NA|TRBV27
CASSLTWSGTGVSYEQYF
TGTGCCAGCAGTTTAACCTGGTCCGGGACAGGGGTCTCCTACGAGCAGTACTTC
>NA|TRBJ2-3|NA|TRBV7-6
CASSQKGLRDTQYF
TGTGCCAGCAGCCAGAAGGGTTTGCGAGATACGCAGTATTTT
>TRBD1|TRBJ1-1|NA|TRBV2
CASSAETGVNTEAFF
TGTGCCAGCAGTGCAGAGACAGGGGTGAACACTGAAGCTTTCTTT
>NA|TRBJ2-2|NA|TRBV6-1
CASSGIPWETGELFF
TGTGCCAGCAGCGGGATCCCCTGGGAAACCGGGGAGCTGTTTTTT
>TRBD2|TRBJ2-7|NA|TRBV6-6
CASSYSSGSSYEQYF
TGTGCCAGCAGTTACTCGAGCGGGAGCTCCTACGAGCAGTACTTC
>TRBD2|TRBJ2-7|once|TRBV4-3
CASSQDTGVLAGNYEQYF
TGCGCCAGCAGCCAAGATACTGGTGTACTAGCGGGCAACTACGAGCAGTACTTC
>NA|TRBJ1-2|NA|TRBV9
CASSVGRGGVTF
TGTGCCAGCAGCGTAGGACGGGGGGGAGTCACCTTC
>TRBD2|TRBJ2-1|NA|TRBV27
CASSLSGGSGGEQFF
TGTGCCAGCAGTTTATCCGGCGGGAGTGGTGGTGAGCAGTTCTTC
>NA|TRBJ2-5|NA|TRBV5-4
CASSGDGGGRWVRETQYF
TGTGCCAGCAGCGGGGATGGAGGGGGCCGGTGGGTTAGGGAGACCCAGTACTTC
>NA|TRBJ2-5|NA|TRBV29-1
CSVPVTGPTETQYF
TGCAGCGTCCCGGTGACAGGCCCCACGGAGACCCAGTACTTC
>TRBD2|TRBJ2-3|NA|TRBV6-4
CASSELAGGSTDTQYF
TGTGCCAGCAGTGAACTAGCGGGAGGATCCACAGATACGCAGTATTTT
>TRBD1|TRBJ1-3|NA|TRBV5-4
CASSPDRGYGNTIYF
TGTGCCAGCAGCCCGGACAGGGGATATGGAAACACCATATATTTT
>NA|TRBJ2-5|NA|TRBV11-3
CASSPGGSVRETQYF
TGTGCCAGCAGCCCCGGTGGTAGCGTGAGGGAGACCCAGTACTTC
>NA|TRBJ2-1|NA|TRBV29-1
CSVEDLDRSFSYNEQFF
TGCAGCGTTGAAGACCTGGACAGATCCTTCTCCTACAATGAGCAGTTCTTC
>TRBD2|TRBJ2-5|NA|TRBV4-1
CASSQQGPSGSRWETQYF
TGCGCCAGCAGCCAACAGGGGCCTAGCGGGAGCAGGTGGGAGACCCAGTACTTC
>NA|TRBJ1-4|medium-sized|TRBV2
CATRDSTNEKLFF
TGTGCCACACGGGACTCAACTAATGAAAAACTGTTTTTT
>TRBD1|TRBJ1-1|NA|TRBV4-1
CASSLGQAHNTEAFF
TGCGCCAGCAGCCTAGGACAGGCCCATAACACTGAAGCTTTCTTT
>NA|TRBJ1-4|NA|TRBV7-9
CASINRDDEKLFF
TGTGCCAGCATCAACAGGGACGATGAAAAACTGTTTTTT
>NA|TRBJ2-7|NA|TRBV18
CASSPTTGTSYEQYF
TGTGCCAGCTCACCGACGACAGGTACATCCTACGAGCAGTACTTC
>NA|TRBJ2-5|NA|TRBV27
CASSLLVGETQYF
TGTGCCAGCAGTTTACTGGTCGGCGAGACCCAGTACTTC
>TRBD2|TRBJ2-2|NA|TRBV4-2
CASRDGPGLATGELFF
TGTGCCAGCAGAGACGGACCGGGACTAGCAACCGGGGAGCTGTTTTTT